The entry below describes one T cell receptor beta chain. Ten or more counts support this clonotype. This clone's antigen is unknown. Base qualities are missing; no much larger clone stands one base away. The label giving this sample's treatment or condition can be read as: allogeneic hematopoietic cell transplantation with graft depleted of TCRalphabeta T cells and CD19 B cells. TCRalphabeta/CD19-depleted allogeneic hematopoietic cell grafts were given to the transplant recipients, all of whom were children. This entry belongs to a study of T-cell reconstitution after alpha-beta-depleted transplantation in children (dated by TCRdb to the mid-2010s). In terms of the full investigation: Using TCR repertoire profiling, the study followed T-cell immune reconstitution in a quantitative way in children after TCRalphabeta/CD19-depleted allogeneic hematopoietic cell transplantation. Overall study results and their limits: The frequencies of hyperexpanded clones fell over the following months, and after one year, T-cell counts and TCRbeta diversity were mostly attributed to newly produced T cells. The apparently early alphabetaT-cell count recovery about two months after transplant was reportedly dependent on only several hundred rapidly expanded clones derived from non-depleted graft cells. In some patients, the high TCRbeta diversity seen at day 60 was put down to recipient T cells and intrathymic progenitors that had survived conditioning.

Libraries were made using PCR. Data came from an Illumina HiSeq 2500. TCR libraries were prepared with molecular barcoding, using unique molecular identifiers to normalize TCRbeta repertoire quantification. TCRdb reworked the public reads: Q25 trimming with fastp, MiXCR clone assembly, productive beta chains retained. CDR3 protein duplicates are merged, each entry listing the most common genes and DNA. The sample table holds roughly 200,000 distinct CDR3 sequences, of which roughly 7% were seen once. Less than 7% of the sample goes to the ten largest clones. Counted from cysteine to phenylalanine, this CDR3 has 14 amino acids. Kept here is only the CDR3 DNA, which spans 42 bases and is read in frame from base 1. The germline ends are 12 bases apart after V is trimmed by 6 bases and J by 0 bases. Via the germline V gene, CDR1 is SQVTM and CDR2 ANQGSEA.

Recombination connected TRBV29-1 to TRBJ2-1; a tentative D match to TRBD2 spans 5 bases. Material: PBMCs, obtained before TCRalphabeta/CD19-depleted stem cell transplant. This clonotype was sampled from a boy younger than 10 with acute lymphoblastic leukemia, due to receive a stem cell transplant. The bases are TGCAGCGTCACCGCGGGCAGCTCCTACAATGAGCAGTTCTTC. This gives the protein CSVTAGSSYNEQFF.